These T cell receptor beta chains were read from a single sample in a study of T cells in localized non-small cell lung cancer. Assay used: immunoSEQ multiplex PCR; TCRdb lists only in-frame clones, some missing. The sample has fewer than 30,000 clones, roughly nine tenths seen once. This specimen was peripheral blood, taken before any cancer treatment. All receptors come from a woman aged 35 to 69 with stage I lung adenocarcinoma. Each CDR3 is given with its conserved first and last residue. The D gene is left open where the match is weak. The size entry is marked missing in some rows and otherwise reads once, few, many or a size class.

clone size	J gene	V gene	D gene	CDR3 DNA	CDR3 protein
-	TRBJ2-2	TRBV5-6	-	TGTGCCAGCAGCTCGAACAACAAGAACACCGGGGAGCTGTTTTTT	CASSSNNKNTGELFF
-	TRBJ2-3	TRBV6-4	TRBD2	TGTGCCAGCAGTGAGACTAGCGGGGGAGGAGATACGCAGTATTTT	CASSETSGGGDTQYF
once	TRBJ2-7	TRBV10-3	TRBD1	TGTGCCACCGGGACAGGGATCTACGAGCAGTACTTC	CATGTGIYEQYF
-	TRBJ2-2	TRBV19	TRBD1	TGTGCCAGTAGTACGCGGACAGGGGCGAACACCGGGGAGCTGTTTTTT	CASSTRTGANTGELFF
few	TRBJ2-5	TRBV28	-	TGTGCCAGCAGTACCAAATACAGGGATCAAGAGACCCAGTACTTC	CASSTKYRDQETQYF
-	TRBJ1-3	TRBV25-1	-	TGTGCCAGCAGTGATTCAACAGGGTCTGGAAACACCATATATTTT	CASSDSTGSGNTIYF
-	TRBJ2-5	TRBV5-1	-	TGCGCCAGCAGCTTGGCCTCGAGGAGGAACCAGTACTTC	CASSLASRRNQYF
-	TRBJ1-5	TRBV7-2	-	TGTGCCAGCAGCGAGGGAATTGGCAGTTCCAATCAGCCCCAGCATTTT	CASSEGIGSSNQPQHF
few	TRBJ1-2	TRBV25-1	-	TGTGCCAGCAGCTTACATGGCTACACCTTC	CASSLHGYTF
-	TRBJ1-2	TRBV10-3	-	TGTGCCATCAGTGCAAATGGGGGGTCCTCCTATGGCTACACCTTC	CAISANGGSSYGYTF
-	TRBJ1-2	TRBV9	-	TGTGCCAGCAGAACCGGAAGGGGACCGGACCATGGCTACACCTTC	CASRTGRGPDHGYTF
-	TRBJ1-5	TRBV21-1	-	TGTGCCAGCAGCAAAGTGGGGAATTGGAATCAGCCCCAGCATTTT	CASSKVGNWNQPQHF
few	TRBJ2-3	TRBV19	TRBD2	TGTGCCAGCCACAACCTAGCGGGGGGCACAGATACGCAGTATTTT	CASHNLAGGTDTQYF
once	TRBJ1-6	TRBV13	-	TGTGCCAGCAGTCCCGGAAAAGGTCATTCACCCCTCCACTTT	CASSPGKGHSPLHF
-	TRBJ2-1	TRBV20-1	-	TGCAGTGCTCTTCAATTTGAGCAGTTCTTC	CSALQFEQFF
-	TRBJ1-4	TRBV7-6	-	TGTGCCAGCAGCTTAGCCTTCCCCCAGTTTGGGCTGAATGAAAAACTGTTTTTT	CASSLAFPQFGLNEKLFF
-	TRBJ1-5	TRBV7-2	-	TGTGCCAGCAGCTTAACCAATAGCAATCAGCCCCAGCATTTT	CASSLTNSNQPQHF
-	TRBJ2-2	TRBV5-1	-	TGCGCCAGCAGCTTGGCCGGGACCTCGGGCGGGGAGCTGTTTTTT	CASSLAGTSGGELFF
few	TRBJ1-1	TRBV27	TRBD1	TGTGCCAGCAGTCTGGACAGGGTAGCCACTGAAGCTTTCTTT	CASSLDRVATEAFF
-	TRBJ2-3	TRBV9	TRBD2	TGTGCCAGCAGCGCCTGGACTAGCGGGCTAAACACAGATACGCAGTATTTT	CASSAWTSGLNTDTQYF
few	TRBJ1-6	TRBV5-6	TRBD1	TGTGCCAGCAGCAAAAAGGACAGGCTAAATTCACCCCTCCACTTT	CASSKKDRLNSPLHF
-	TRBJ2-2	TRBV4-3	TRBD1	TGCGCCAGCAGCCAACTGACCGGGACAGCGAACACCGGGGAGCTGTTTTTT	CASSQLTGTANTGELFF
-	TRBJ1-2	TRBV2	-	TGTGCCAGCAGTCACGGTGGGACTGCAAATCATGGCTACACCTTC	CASSHGGTANHGYTF
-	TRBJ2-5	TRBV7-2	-	TGTGCCAGCAGCCCGACCGTAGGCCCGGGGGAGACCCAGTACTTC	CASSPTVGPGETQYF
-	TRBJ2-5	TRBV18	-	TGTGCCAGCTCACGAGACAAACAAGAGACCCAGTACTTC	CASSRDKQETQYF
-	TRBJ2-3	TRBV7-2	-	TGTGCCAGCAGCTTTCTCAGCGGCTTCACAGATACGCAGTATTTT	CASSFLSGFTDTQYF
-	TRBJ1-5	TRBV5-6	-	TGTGCCAGCAGCTCCGGGACAAGCCCCTTAACCCAGCATTTT	CASSSGTSPLTQHF
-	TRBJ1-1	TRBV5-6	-	TGTGCCAGCAGCCCTTCTCTGGGGAGTACTGAAGCTTTCTTT	CASSPSLGSTEAFF
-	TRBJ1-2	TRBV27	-	TGTGCCAGCAGTAGAGATGGCTATGGCTACACCTTC	CASSRDGYGYTF
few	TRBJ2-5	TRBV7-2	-	TGTGCCAGCAGCTTATTGGGATCTGGGACCCAGTACTTC	CASSLLGSGTQYF
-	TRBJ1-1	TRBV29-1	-	TGCAGCGTTGAGGGTACGGCGAACACTGAAGCTTTCTTT	CSVEGTANTEAFF
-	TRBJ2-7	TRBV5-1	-	TGCGCCAGCAGCGCCAGCTACGAGCAGTACTTC	CASSASYEQYF
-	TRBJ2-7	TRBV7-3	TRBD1	TGTGCCAGCAGCTTAATTGCAGGGGGCGACGAGCAGTACTTC	CASSLIAGGDEQYF
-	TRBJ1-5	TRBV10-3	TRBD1	TGTGCCATCAGTGAGTCGGGGACAGACAATCAGCCCCAGCATTTT	CAISESGTDNQPQHF
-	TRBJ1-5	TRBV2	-	TGTGCCAGCAGCCCCGTCTCCTCCGCTCAGCCCCAGCATTTT	CASSPVSSAQPQHF
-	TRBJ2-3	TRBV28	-	TGTAGAACTGGCAGCACAGATACGCAGTATTTT	CRTGSTDTQYF
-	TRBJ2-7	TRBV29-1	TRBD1	TGCAGCGTGAGACAGGGGGCCTACGAGCAGTACTTC	CSVRQGAYEQYF
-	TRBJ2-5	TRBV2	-	TGTGCCAGCAGAGGGGGGGCCCAAGAGACCCAGTACTTC	CASRGGAQETQYF
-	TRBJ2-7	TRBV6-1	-	TGTGCCAGCAGTGATCAGGGTCAGGGCTCCTACGAGCAGTACTTC	CASSDQGQGSYEQYF
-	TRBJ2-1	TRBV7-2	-	TGTGCCAGCAGCTCGGGAGTACTAAATGAGCAGTTCTTC	CASSSGVLNEQFF
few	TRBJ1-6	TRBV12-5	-	TGTGCTAGTGGTTTGAGGGCGAGTAGCTCCTATAATTCACCCCTCCACTTT	CASGLRASSSYNSPLHF
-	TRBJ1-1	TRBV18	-	TGTGCCAGCTCAGATGGGAGCACTGAAGCTTTCTTT	CASSDGSTEAFF